This is a list of T cell receptor beta chains from one sample in a study of T cell changes during pregnancy in multiple sclerosis. The assay was immunoSEQ multiplex PCR, and TCRdb's table has in-frame clones only and misses some. This table holds some 37,000 clones, 70% to 90% found once. The sequencing here drew on CD4+ T cells from peripheral blood mononuclear cells, taken in the first trimester of pregnancy. Receptor source: a female donor with multiple sclerosis, enrolled in a pregnancy study. The CDR3 runs from the conserved cysteine through the conserved F or W. A D gene is named only where the DNA matches it firmly. The size field is filled for only some rows; it gives once, few, many or a size class.

v_call	d_call	j_call	clone_size	cdr3_nt	cdr3_aa
TRBV19	NA	TRBJ1-2	once	TGTGCCAGTAGAGCTTTACCCAACTATGGCTACACCTTC	CASRALPNYGYTF
TRBV2	NA	TRBJ1-2	NA	TGTGCCAGCAGTCCCCGGACAGAGTATGGCTACACCTTC	CASSPRTEYGYTF
TRBV5-4	NA	TRBJ2-3	NA	TGTGCCAGCAGCTCCGGACAGATAACAGATACGCAGTATTTT	CASSSGQITDTQYF
TRBV5-1	TRBD1	TRBJ1-2	NA	TGCGCCAGCAGCTTGGGAGTAGGGGACAGGGACGGCTACACCTTC	CASSLGVGDRDGYTF
TRBV10-3	TRBD1	TRBJ1-1	NA	TGTGCCATCAGTCAAGGACAGGGGAGGAGTGGGGACACTGAAGCTTTCTTT	CAISQGQGRSGDTEAFF
TRBV4-2	NA	TRBJ2-4	NA	TGTGCCAGCAGCCAAGTATCACAGGGATACATTCAGTACTTC	CASSQVSQGYIQYF
TRBV5-6	TRBD2	TRBJ2-4	NA	TGTGCCAGCAGCTTGGCCCGGGCGGGAGATTACAAAAACATTCAGTACTTC	CASSLARAGDYKNIQYF
TRBV10-3	NA	TRBJ2-1	NA	TGTGCCATCGGGGGGGGCAACTACAATGAGCAGTTCTTC	CAIGGGNYNEQFF
TRBV7-3	TRBD1	TRBJ1-1	few	TGTGCCAGCAGCACACAGGGGCTTACTGAAGCTTTCTTT	CASSTQGLTEAFF
TRBV11-2	NA	TRBJ2-2	NA	TGTGCCAGCAGCTCTTTGGGGGACTTAAGGGCCGGGGAGCTGTTTTTT	CASSSLGDLRAGELFF
TRBV25-1	NA	TRBJ2-7	NA	TGTGCCAGCAGTGAATATTCGGGGTCTCACCACGAGCAGTACTTC	CASSEYSGSHHEQYF
TRBV28	NA	TRBJ2-7	NA	TGTGCCAGCAGTCCCCCAAACAGGCCGGCCTACGAGCAGTACTTC	CASSPPNRPAYEQYF